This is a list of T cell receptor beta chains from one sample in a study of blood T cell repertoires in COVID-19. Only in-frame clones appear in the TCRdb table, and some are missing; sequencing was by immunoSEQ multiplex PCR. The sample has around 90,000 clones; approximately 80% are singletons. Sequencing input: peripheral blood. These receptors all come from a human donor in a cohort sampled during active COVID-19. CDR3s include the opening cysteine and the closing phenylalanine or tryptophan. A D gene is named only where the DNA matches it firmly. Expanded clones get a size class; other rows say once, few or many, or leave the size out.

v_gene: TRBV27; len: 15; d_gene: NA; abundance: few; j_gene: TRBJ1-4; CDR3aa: CASRRGGQSAEKLFF; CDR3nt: TGTGCCAGCAGGCGAGGAGGACAGTCAGCTGAAAAACTGTTTTTT
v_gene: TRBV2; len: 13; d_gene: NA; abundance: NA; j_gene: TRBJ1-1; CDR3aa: CASKGTSGTEAFF; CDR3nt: TGTGCCAGCAAAGGAACCTCGGGGACTGAAGCTTTCTTT
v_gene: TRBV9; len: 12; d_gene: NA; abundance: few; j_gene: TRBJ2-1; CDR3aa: CASTSNSNEQFF; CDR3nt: TGTGCCAGCACCAGTAACAGCAATGAGCAGTTCTTC
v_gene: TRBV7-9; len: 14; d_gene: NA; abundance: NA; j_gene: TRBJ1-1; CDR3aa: CASSLRDRLNEAFF; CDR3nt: TGTGCCAGCAGCTTACGAGACAGGCTCAATGAAGCTTTCTTT
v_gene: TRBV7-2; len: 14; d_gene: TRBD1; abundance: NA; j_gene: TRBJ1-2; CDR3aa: CASSLAPTGEGYTF; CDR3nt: TGTGCCAGCAGCTTAGCGCCGACAGGGGAGGGCTACACCTTC
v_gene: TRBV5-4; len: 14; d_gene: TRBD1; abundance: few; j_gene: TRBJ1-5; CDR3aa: CASSQQGINQPQHF; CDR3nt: TGTGCCAGCAGCCAACAGGGGATCAATCAGCCCCAGCATTTT
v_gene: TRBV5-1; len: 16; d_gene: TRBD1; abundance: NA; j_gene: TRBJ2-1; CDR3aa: CASSLRQGSSYNEQFF; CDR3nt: TGCGCCAGCAGCCTCCGACAGGGAAGCTCCTACAATGAGCAGTTCTTC
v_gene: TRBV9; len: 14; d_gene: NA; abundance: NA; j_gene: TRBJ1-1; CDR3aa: CASSVGAENTEAFF; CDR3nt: TGTGCCAGCAGCGTAGGGGCTGAGAACACTGAAGCTTTCTTT
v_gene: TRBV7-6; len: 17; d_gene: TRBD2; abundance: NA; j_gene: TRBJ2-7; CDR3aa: CASSPGLAGGRSYEQYF; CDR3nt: TGTGCCAGCAGCCCTGGACTAGCGGGGGGCCGCTCCTACGAGCAGTACTTC
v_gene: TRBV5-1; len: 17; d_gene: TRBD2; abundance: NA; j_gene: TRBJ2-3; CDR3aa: CASSRGLAGGPTDTQYF; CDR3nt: TGCGCCAGCAGCCGCGGACTAGCGGGGGGCCCCACAGATACGCAGTATTTT
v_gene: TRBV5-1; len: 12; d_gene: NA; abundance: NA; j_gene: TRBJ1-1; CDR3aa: CASSLEGYEAFF; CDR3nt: TGCGCCAGCAGCTTGGAGGGGTATGAAGCTTTCTTT
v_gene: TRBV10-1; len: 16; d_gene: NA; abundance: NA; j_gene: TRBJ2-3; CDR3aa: CASSELKGSNTDTQYF; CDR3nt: TGCGCCAGCAGTGAGTTAAAAGGGAGCAACACAGATACGCAGTATTTT
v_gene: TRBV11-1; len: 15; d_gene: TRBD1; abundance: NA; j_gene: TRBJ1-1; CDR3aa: CASSLARTGQAEAFF; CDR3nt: TGTGCCAGCAGCTTAGCGCGGACAGGTCAAGCTGAAGCTTTCTTT
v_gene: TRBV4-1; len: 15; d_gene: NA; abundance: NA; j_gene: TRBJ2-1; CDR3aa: CASTLRFGSRNEQFF; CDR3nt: TGCGCCAGCACCTTAAGATTCGGTTCGCGGAATGAGCAGTTCTTC
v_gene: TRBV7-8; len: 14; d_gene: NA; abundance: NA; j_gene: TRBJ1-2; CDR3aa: CASSLRDRSYGYTF; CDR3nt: TGTGCCAGCAGCTTAAGAGACAGGTCCTATGGCTACACCTTC
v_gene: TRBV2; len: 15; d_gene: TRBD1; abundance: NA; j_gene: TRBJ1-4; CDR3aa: CASSATGVRGEKLFF; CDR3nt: TGTGCCAGCAGTGCGACAGGGGTACGTGGCGAAAAACTGTTTTTT
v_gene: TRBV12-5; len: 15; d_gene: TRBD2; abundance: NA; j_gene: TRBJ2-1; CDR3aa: CASGLERGANNEQFF; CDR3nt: TGTGCTAGTGGTTTGGAGCGGGGGGCGAACAATGAGCAGTTCTTC
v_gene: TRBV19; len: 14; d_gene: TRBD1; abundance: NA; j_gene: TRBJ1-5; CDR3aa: CASGTQGGRQPQHF; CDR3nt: TGTGCCAGTGGGACGCAGGGGGGACGGCAGCCCCAGCATTTT
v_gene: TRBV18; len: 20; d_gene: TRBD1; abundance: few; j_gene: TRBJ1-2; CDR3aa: CASSPRITRGTGGGPYGYTF; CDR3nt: TGTGCCAGCTCACCAAGGATCACACGGGGGACAGGGGGAGGACCTTATGGCTACACCTTC
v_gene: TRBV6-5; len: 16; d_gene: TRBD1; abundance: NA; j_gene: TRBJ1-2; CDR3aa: CASSYLRTGGGYGYTF; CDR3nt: TGTGCCAGCAGTTACTTAAGGACAGGGGGGGGCTATGGCTACACCTTC
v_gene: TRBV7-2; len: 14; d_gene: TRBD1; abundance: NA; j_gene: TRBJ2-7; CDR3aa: CASNQPGQGWEQYF; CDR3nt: TGTGCCAGCAACCAACCGGGACAGGGATGGGAGCAGTACTTC
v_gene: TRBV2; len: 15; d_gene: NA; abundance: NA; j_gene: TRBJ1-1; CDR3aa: CASSILGAKNTEAFF; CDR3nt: TGTGCCAGCAGTATCTTGGGGGCCAAGAACACTGAAGCTTTCTTT
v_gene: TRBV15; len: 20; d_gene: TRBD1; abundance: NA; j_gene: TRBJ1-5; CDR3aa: CATSRETGPSGGAFNQPQHF; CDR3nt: TGTGCCACCAGCAGAGAGACCGGGCCCTCAGGGGGAGCCTTCAATCAGCCCCAGCATTTT
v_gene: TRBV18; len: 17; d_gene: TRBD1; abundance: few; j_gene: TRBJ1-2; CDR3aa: CASSPPTRTGMAYGYTF; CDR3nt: TGTGCCAGCTCACCACCGACCCGGACAGGGATGGCCTATGGCTACACCTTC
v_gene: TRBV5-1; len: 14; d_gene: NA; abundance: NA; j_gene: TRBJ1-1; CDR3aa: CASSFGLGGTEAFF; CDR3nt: TGCGCCAGCAGCTTTGGTCTTGGAGGCACTGAAGCTTTCTTT
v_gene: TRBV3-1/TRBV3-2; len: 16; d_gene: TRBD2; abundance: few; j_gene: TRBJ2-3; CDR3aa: CASSPPLRGYKDTQYF; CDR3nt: TGTGCCAGCAGCCCCCCTTTGCGGGGGTATAAAGATACGCAGTATTTT
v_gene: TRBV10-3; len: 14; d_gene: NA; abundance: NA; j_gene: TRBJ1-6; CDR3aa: CAISDERVSSPLHF; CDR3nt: TGTGCCATCAGTGATGAGAGGGTTAGCTCACCCCTCCACTTT
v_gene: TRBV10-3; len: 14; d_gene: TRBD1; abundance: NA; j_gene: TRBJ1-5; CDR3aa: CAIRDRGWSQPQHF; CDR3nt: TGTGCCATCAGGGACAGGGGGTGGTCTCAGCCCCAGCATTTT
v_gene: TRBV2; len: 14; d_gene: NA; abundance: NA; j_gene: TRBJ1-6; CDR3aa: CASSFLTPQSPLHF; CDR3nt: TGTGCCAGCAGTTTCCTGACACCCCAATCACCCCTCCACTTT
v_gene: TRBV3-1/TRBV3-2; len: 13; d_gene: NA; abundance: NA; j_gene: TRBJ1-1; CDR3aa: CASSPRLGTEAFF; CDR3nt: TGTGCCAGCAGCCCAAGACTGGGCACTGAAGCTTTCTTT
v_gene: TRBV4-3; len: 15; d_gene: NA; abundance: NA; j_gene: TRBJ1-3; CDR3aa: CASSQEFSGGNTIYF; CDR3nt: TGCGCCAGCAGCCAAGAATTCTCGGGTGGAAACACCATATATTTT
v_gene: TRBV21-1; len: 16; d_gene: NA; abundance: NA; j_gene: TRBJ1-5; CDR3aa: CASSKGPDSNNQPQHF; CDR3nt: TGTGCCAGCAGCAAAGGGCCGGACAGTAACAATCAGCCCCAGCATTTT
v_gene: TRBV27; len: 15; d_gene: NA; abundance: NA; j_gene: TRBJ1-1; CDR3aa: CASSVRTGKNTEAFF; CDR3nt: TGTGCCAGCAGTGTTAGGACCGGGAAGAACACTGAAGCTTTCTTT
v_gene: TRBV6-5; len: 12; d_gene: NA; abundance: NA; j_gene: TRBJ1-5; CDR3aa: CATADFNQPQHF; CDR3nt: TGTGCCACCGCCGACTTTAATCAGCCCCAGCATTTT
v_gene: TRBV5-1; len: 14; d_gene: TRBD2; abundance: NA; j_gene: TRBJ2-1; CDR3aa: CASRAGETYNEQFF; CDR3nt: TGCGCCAGCAGAGCGGGGGAAACCTACAATGAGCAGTTCTTC
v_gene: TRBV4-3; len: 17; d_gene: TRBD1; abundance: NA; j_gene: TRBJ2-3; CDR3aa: CASSQDGRAGGTDTQYF; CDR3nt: TGCGCCAGCAGCCAAGATGGAAGGGCAGGGGGTACAGATACGCAGTATTTT
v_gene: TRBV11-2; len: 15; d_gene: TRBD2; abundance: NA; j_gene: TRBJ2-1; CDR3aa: CASSPSRGGRDEQFF; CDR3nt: TGTGCCAGCAGCCCGTCCCGGGGGGGCCGGGATGAGCAGTTCTTC
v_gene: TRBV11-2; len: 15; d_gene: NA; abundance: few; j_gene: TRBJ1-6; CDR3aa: CASSWASGINSPLHF; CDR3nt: TGTGCCAGCAGCTGGGCGTCAGGAATTAATTCACCCCTCCACTTT
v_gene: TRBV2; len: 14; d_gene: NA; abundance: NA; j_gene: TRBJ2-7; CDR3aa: CASSENRDSYEQYF; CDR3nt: TGTGCCAGCAGTGAAAACAGGGACTCCTACGAGCAGTACTTC
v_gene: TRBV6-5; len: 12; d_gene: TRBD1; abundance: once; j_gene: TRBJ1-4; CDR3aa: CASRYRGEKLFF; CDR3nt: TGTGCCAGCAGATACAGGGGTGAAAAACTGTTTTTT
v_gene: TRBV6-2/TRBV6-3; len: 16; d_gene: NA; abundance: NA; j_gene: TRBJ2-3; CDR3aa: CASSYAKQGSTDTQYF; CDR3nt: TGTGCCAGCAGTTACGCCAAACAGGGTAGCACAGATACGCAGTATTTT
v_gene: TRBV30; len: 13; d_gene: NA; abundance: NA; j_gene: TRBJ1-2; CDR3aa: CAWSGSSNYGYTF; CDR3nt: TGTGCCTGGAGTGGTTCCTCTAACTATGGCTACACCTTC
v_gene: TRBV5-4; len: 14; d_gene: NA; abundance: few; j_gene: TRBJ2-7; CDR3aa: CASSLWHSPYEQYF; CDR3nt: TGTGCCAGCAGCTTATGGCATAGCCCCTACGAGCAGTACTTC
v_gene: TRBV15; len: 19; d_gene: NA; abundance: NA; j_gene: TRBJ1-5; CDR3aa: CATSTRTVTGRLGYQPQHF; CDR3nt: TGTGCCACCAGCACCCGGACGGTGACAGGTAGATTGGGTTATCAGCCCCAGCATTTT
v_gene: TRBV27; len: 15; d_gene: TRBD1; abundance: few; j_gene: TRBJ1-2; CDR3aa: CASSGDRDPYYGYTF; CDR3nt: TGTGCCAGCAGTGGCGACAGGGACCCTTACTATGGCTACACCTTC
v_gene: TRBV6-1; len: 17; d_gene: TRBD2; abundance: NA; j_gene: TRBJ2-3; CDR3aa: CASSDPGRGGREDTQYF; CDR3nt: TGTGCCAGCAGTGACCCAGGCCGGGGGGGCCGGGAAGATACGCAGTATTTT